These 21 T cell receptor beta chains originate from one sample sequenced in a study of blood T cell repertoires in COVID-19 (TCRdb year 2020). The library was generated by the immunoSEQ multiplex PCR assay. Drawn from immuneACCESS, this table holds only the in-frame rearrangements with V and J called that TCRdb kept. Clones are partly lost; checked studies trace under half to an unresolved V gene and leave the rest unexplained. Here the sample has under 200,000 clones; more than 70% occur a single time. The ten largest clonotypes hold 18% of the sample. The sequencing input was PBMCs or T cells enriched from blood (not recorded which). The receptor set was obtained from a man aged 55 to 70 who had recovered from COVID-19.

The CDR3 protein is CASSLDAQGGNEQFF. The CDR3 region has the DNA TGCGCCAGCAGCTTGGACGCCCAGGGTGGCAATGAGCAGTTCTTC. The chain uses TRBV5-1 and TRBJ2-1; weak D call: TRBD1 (5 bases). V lost 0 bases and J 6 bases, leaving 13 bases between the germline ends. In germline, CDR1 is SGHRS, CDR2 YFSETQ. The CDR3 is 15 amino acids.

CDR3 DNA: TGCGCCAGCAGCCAAGATCGGAGGGGGGGCCAAGAGACCCAGTACTTC. Protein: CASSQDRRGGQETQYF. The V and J genes are TRBV4-1 and TRBJ2-5, with D possibly being TRBD2 (7 bases). The CDR3 is 16 amino acids. Germline loops: CDR1 MGHRA, CDR2 YSYEKL. Deletions cut 0 bases from V and 1 base from J, with 12 bases between.

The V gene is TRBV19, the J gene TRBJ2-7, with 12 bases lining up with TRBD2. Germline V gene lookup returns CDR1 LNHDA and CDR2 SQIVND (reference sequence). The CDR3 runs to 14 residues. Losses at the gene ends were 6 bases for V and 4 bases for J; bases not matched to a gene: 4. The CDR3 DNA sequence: TGTGCCAGTAGGGGGACTAGCGGGCAGTACGAGCAGTACTTC. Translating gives CASRGTSGQYEQYF.

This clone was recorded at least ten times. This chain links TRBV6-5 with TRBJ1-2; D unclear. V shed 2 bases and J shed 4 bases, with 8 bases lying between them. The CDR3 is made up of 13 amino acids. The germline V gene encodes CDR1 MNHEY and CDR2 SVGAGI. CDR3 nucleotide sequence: TGTGCCAGCAGTTACGGCGGAGTCTATGGCTACACCTTC. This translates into CASSYGGVYGYTF.

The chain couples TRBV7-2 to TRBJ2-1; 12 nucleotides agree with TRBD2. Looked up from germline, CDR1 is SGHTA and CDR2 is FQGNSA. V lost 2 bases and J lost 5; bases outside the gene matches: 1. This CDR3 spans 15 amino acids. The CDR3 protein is CASSLTSGGHNEQFF. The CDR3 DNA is TGTGCCAGCAGCTTAACTAGCGGGGGGCACAATGAGCAGTTCTTC. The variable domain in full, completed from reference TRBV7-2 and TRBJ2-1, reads GAGVSQSPSNKVTEKGKDVELRCDPISGHTALYWYRQSLGQGLEFLIYFQGNSAPDKSGLPSDRFSAERTGGSVSTLTIQRTQQEDSAVYLCASSLTSGGHNEQFFGPGTRLTVL.

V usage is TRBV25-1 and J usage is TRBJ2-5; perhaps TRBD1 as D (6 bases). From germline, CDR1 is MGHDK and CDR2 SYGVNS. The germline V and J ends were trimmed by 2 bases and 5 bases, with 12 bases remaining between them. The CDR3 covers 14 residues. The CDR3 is CASSEPGAHETQYF. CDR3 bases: TGTGCCAGCAGTGAACCAGGGGCGCACGAGACCCAGTACTTC.

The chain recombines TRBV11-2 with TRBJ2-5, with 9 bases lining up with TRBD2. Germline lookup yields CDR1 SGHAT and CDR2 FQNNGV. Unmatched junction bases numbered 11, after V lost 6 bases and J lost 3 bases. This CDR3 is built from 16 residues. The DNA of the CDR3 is TGTGCCAGCAGTTTCGGACTAGCGAAAAACAAAGAGACCCAGTACTTC. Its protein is CASSFGLAKNKETQYF.

The CDR3 loop reads CASSDRDRKMYSNQPQHF. The CDR3 bases are TGTGCCAGCAGCGACCGGGACAGGAAAATGTATAGCAATCAGCCCCAGCATTTT. This chain uses TRBV7-8 with TRBJ1-5, with TRBD1 matching over 8 bases. CDR1 and CDR2 from the germline V gene are SGHVS and FQNEAQ. V gave up 5 bases and J gave up 0 bases; unmatched junction bases: 12. The CDR3 totals 18 residues.

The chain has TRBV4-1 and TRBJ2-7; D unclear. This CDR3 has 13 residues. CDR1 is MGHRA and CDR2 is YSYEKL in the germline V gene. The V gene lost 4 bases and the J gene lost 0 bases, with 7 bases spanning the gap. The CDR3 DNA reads TGCGCCAGCAGCCTGCACGGCTCCTACGAGCAGTACTTC. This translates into CASSLHGSYEQYF.

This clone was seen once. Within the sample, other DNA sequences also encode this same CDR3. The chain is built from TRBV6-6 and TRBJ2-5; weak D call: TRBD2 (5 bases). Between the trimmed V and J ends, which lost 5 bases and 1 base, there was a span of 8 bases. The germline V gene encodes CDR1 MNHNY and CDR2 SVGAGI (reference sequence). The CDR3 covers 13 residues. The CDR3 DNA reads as TGTGCCAGCAGTCTCCGGGGCCAAGAGACCCAGTACTTC. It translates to CASSLRGQETQYF.

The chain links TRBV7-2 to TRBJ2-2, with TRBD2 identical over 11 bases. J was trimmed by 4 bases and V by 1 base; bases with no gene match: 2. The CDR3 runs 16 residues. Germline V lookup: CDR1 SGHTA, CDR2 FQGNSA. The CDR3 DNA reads TGTGCCAGCAGCTTAGTAGCGGGAGGGGCCACCGGGGAGCTGTTTTTT. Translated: CASSLVAGGATGELFF.

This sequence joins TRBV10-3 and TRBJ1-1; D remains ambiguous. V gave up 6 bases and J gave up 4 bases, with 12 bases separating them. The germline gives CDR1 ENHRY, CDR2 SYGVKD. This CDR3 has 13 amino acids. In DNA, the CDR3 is TGTGCCATCAGAACTGGTGGTAGCACTGAAGCTTTCTTT. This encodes CAIRTGGSTEAFF.

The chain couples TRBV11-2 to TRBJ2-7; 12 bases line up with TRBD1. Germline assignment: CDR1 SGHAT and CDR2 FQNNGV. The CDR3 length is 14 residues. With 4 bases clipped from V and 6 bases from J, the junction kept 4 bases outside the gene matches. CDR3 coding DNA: TGTGCCAGCAGCTCCGGGACAGGGGGCTTCGAGCAGTACTTC. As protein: CASSSGTGGFEQYF.

The CDR3 DNA is TGTGCCAGCAGTTACGGGGGTCTGAACACTGAAGCTTTCTTT. Its translation: CASSYGGLNTEAFF. The chain is built from TRBV6-9 and TRBJ1-1; TRBD1 is a possible D gene (5 bases). Trimming cost V 3 bases and J 0 bases, with 8 bases left between them. The CDR3 length is 14 residues. Germline V gene sequence: CDR1 MNHGY, CDR2 SVAAGI.

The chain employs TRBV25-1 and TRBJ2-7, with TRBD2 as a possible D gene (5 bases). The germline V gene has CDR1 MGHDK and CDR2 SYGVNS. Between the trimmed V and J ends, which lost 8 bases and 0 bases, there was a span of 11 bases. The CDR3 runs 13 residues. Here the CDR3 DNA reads TGTGCCAGCGAGGACTTGGTCTCCTACGAGCAGTACTTC. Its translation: CASEDLVSYEQYF.

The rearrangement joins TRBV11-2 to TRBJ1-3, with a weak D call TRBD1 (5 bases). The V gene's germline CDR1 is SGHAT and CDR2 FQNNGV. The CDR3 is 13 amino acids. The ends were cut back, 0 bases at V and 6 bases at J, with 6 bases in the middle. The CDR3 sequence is CASSLDRENTIYF. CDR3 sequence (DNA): TGTGCCAGCAGCTTAGACAGGGAAAACACCATATATTTT.

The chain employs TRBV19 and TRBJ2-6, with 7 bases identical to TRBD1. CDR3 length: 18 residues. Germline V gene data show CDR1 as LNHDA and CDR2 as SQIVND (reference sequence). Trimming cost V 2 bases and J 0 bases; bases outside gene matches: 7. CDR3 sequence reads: CASSIRTGKISGANVLTF. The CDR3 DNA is TGTGCCAGTAGTATACGGACAGGCAAAATCTCTGGGGCCAACGTCCTGACTTTC.

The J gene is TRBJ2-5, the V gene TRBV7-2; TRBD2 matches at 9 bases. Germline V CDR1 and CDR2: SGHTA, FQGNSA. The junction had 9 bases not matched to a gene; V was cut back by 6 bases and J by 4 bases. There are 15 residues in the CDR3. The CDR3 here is CASSYGTSRRETQYF. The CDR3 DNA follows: TGTGCCAGCAGTTATGGGACTAGCAGGCGAGAGACCCAGTACTTC.

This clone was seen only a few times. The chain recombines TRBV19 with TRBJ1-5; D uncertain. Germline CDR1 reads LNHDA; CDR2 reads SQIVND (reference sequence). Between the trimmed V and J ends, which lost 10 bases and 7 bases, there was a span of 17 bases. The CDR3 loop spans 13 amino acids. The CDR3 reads CATMRERGQPQHF. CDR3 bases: TGTGCCACCATGAGGGAAAGAGGACAGCCCCAGCATTTT.

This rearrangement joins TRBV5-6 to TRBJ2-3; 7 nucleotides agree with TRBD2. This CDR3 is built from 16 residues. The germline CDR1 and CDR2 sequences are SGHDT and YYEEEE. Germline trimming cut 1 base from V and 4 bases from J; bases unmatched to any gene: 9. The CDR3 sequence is CASSLWAGVAADTQYF. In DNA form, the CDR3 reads TGTGCCAGCAGCTTGTGGGCGGGGGTGGCGGCAGATACGCAGTATTTT.

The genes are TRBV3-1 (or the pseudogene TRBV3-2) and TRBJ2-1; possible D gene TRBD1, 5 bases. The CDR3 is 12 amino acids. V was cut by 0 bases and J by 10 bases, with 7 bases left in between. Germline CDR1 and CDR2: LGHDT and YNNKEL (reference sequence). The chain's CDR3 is CASSQETEEQFF. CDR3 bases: TGTGCCAGCAGCCAAGAGACAGAAGAGCAGTTCTTC.